This TCR beta chain stems from a study of tissue T cells after allogeneic stem cell transplantation. Whole-study findings and limits: Motif-based clustering found tissue-specific repertoire signatures shared across patients, though few clones were shared. Alloreactivity or antigen specificity of tissue TCRs was not determined; some clones might be host cells. Limitations included a small, clinically heterogeneous cohort and limited sampling depth.

V lost 7 bases to trimming and J lost 2 bases; unmatched junction nucleotides: 1. The CDR3 runs 13 residues. Germline CDR1 SGHND, CDR2 FRSKSL. The time point denotes: mouse harvest day 7 after allogeneic transplant. Each mouse received 10^7 T-cell-depleted marrow cells plus 10^6 splenic CD5+ T cells by tail vein. This mouse GVHD model was MHC-mismatched B6 to BALB/c, profiled day 7 or 14. Profiled with immunoSEQ multiplex PCR; TCRdb holds only in-frame clones, not every one. The sample carries around 6,200 clones, roughly 47% recorded once. This clone was counted a single time. The antigen is not known. The genes and germline here are from mouse. The read halts 1 residue ahead of the CDR3 end, with the missing end drawn from the germline J gene.

This clonotype was sampled from a female BALB/c mouse given C57BL/6 T cells with graft-versus-host disease after an allogeneic hematopoietic cell transplant. Sequenced sample: gut tissue. This chain links TRBV15 with TRBJ1-3; 8 nucleotides align to TRBD1. The part of the CDR3 DNA that was read is TGTGCCAGCAAACAGGGGGCTGGAAATACGCTCTAT. It yields the protein CASKQGAGNTLY. The complete CDR3 protein is CASKQGAGNTLYF.